This T cell receptor beta chain appears in the sequencing data of a study of cytomegalovirus exposure and HLA in healthy donors (dated by TCRdb to 2016 to 2017). As for the study more broadly: In an earlier analysis of under 750 of the donors, about 270 Gb of sequence data and approximately 120 million unique TCR beta sequences from 150 million to 200 million T cells were reported. An early release that covered about 640 HLA-typed donors contained around 330 gigabases of sequencing data and some 87 million unique TCR sequences. Of the 300 to 500 genotyped donors, 81% were placed in the genetic ancestry cluster associated with self-reported Caucasian donors. The aim of the study was to test whether cataloging public T cell receptors could identify signatures of past pathogen exposure. Using immunosequencing, the study profiled T cell repertoires from roughly 650 subjects and related those repertoires to cytomegalovirus serostatus. Along with the roughly 670-subject first cohort, a separate validation cohort of around 120 different subjects was used. The study combined high-throughput TCR immunosequencing, statistical association of individual TCRs with disease status, and machine learning to predict cytomegalovirus infection status. In a later analysis, previously published TCR beta repertoires from 600 to 850 donors were re-analyzed and high-resolution HLA genotyping was added so that TCR occurrence patterns could be studied. Rather than using new phenotypic data, the later analysis identified candidate immune exposures from TCR beta sequences and from how often those sequences occurred across donors. In an earlier analysis of 500 to 650 of the donors, high-throughput TCR beta sequencing was used to judge whether each TCR beta V gene segment behaved as functional or pseudogenic. Donor age, sex, ethnicity and CMV serostatus were compiled together with the repertoire data. A later genetic analysis took genome-wide SNP genotypes for about 55% of the 666 donors and used that subset as a discovery cohort. All discovery cohort repertoires had been generated on a single sequencing platform. Both class I and class II loci were covered by HLA typing, at four-digit resolution. The number of donors typed differed by locus, with roughly 620-640 for A, B, C, DRB1 and DQB1, approximately 500 for DQA1, 600 to 610 for DPA1, and 400 to 490 for DPB1. Because of strong linkage in the cohort, roughly five DR-DQ haplotypes were treated as single units for association and clustering. Among 300 to 500 genotyped donors of the cohort, an average of approximately 200,000 unique TCR beta nucleotide sequences was sequenced per donor, of which roughly 17% were non-productive. The paper as a whole reports these results and caveats: In an earlier analysis of some 500 of the donors, most TCR beta V segments appeared in productive rearrangements about 87% or about 30% of the time, broadly matching IMGT annotations. This cohort had only TCR beta chains sequenced, and the lack of alpha or paired-chain data limited which features could be detected. It was suggested by the authors that the approach could potentially be generalized to other disease states and immunological phenotypes. A further reported finding was that TCR beta sequences accurately predicted the HLA-A and HLA-B alleles for most subjects in the first cohort. A later genetic analysis associated a missense DCLRE1C variant with V-gene and J-gene trimming of TCR beta chains, and an independent cohort replicated the association. HLA typing was unavailable for some donors at each locus, so association tests used only the typed subset. CMV serostatus was the only immune exposure information available for the cohort. Linkage disequilibrium might explain the correlated functional status among segregating V segments, but an unknown experimental factor could not be ruled out. Because counts were too low, 15 to 20 rarely observed V segments, including chromosome 9 orphons, were left out of the earlier analysis of about 500 of the donors. Most CMV-associated TCR beta chains appeared to be HLA-restricted in a later analysis, and the HLA associations seemed to be driven largely by CMV exposure. In vitro tests confirmed that three of the cytomegalovirus-associated TCR beta chains recognize cytomegalovirus antigens. Cytomegalovirus status was reported to be diagnosed by the classifier with high specificity and sensitivity in both the original and validation cohorts. Compared with equally common non-associated chains, HLA-associated TCR beta chains in a later analysis were more clonally expanded and had lower generation probabilities. The study listed 164 TCR beta chains as associated with cytomegalovirus. The 87-base-pair reads could not distinguish some IMGT-functional V segments, including TRBV6-2 and TRBV6-3, so those segments were excluded. A later analysis associated 15,000 to 20,000 TCR beta sequences with specific HLA alleles at a false discovery rate of 0.05. Most TCR sequences were seen in very few donors, while some public TCRs were found in many individuals. A cluster of highly shared sequence variants was judged likely to represent a technical artifact of the sequencing pipeline. The presence/absence analyses assumed that sequencing depth was roughly uniform across donors, and that assumption may not be true. According to a later genetic analysis, donors in an Asian-associated ancestry cluster had fewer N-insertions in productive TCRs than the roughly 700-donor mean. According to a later analysis, parvovirus B19, influenza, CMV and Epstein-Barr virus appeared linked to several top co-occurrence clusters. According to a later analysis, TCR association rates differed among HLA loci, with DRB1 alleles showing the most associated TCRs and HLA-C alleles showing the fewest. Assigning TCR associations to individual alleles was difficult when HLA alleles, especially DR and DQ, strongly co-occurred.

CDR1 and CDR2 are read off the germline V gene (reference sequence) as MNHEY and SMNVEV. V is reduced by 4 bases and J by 3 bases, leaving a spacing of 9 bases between them. Reading from cysteine to phenylalanine, the CDR3 counts 13 amino acids. The CDR3 DNA has 39 bases and is translated from base 1. In the case of this clone: Its target antigen remains unknown. No much larger clonotype is one base removed from it; base qualities were not supplied.

Receptor libraries were prepared by the immunoSEQ multiplex PCR assay. For the multiplex PCR, a mixture combining 60 forward primers for TCR Vbeta segments and 13 reverse primers for TCR Jbeta segments was used. Amplification of the CDR3 region of rearranged TCR beta genes was performed with a multiplex PCR assay on genomic DNA. On the Illumina HiSeq System, the amplified TCR beta libraries were sequenced as 87-base-pair reads. The paper's processing steps were these. In a later analysis, 70 million to 95 million unique TCR beta chains were counted across the 650 to 700 repertoires, and approximately 9.9 million of these chains were shared by at least two donors. Raw reads were error-corrected and collapsed into unique sequences with a nearest-neighbor algorithm that merged closely related sequences to remove PCR and sequencing errors. V, D and J gene segments were assigned by aligning CDR3 sequences to IMGT reference sequences. For a sequence to be retained, at least a six-nucleotide match to both a V gene segment and a J gene segment was required. A rearrangement was called productive if the CDR3 had no stop codons and remained in frame with V and J, and every other rearrangement was called non-productive. CDR3 was defined according to IMGT convention as the region running from the second conserved V-encoded cysteine to the conserved J-encoded phenylalanine. The earlier analysis of a few hundred of the donors excluded sequences that lacked an unambiguous match to a single V gene segment. In an earlier analysis of several hundred of the donors, V segments were called functional above 56.7% productive rearrangements and were called segregating when the between-donor standard deviation exceeded 5%. A statistical classification framework was developed to diagnose cytomegalovirus status using the catalog of TCR beta chain sequences. A later analysis assigned V and J genes by comparing TCR nucleotide sequences with IMGT/GENE-DB human TR gene sequences. In a later analysis, CDR3 sequences and most-parsimonious VDJ recombination scenarios were assigned using the TCRdist pipeline. In a later analysis, each TCR beta chain was defined by its CDR3 amino acid sequence together with its V-gene family, and reads without a unique V-gene family were excluded. In a later analysis, fewer than 650 highly shared, low-generation-probability nucleotide sequences were removed to address suspected cross-contamination and a sequencing artifact. In a later analysis, a clonal expansion index for each public chain was calculated from normalized within-repertoire ranks of inferred template counts. In a later analysis, generation probabilities were computed with a VDJ recombination model fitted to out-of-frame rearrangements, and the resulting probabilities were checked against IGoR. In a later analysis, hypergeometric tests were used to score TCR-TCR, TCR-HLA and TCR-CMV co-occurrence, with a repertoire-size bias correction applied to TCR pairs. To estimate false discovery rates, a later analysis permuted the HLA or CMV assignments 20 times. In a later analysis, co-occurring TCRs were grouped using DBSCAN, and TCRdist sequence similarity was added for clustering within HLA-allele-positive subsets. Repertoires with fewer than 30,000 or more than 120,000 public chains were left out of co-occurrence clustering, as were a handful of repertoires with anomalous nucleotide sharing. Imported from immuneACCESS, the table was reduced by TCRdb to in-frame sequences with V and J called. These copies leave out some clones; in studies compared against another copy, an unresolved V gene accounts for under half, and the cause of the remainder is not known. V and J calls plus clone size are reproduced from that table; the DNA served to infer D and trimming. The sample table records roughly 200,000 clones; around 82% of these occur just once. The ten largest clones take up 1.5% to 2% of the sample.

In total, over 600 healthy bone marrow donors made up the cohort. At the time of sampling, all cohort members were nominally healthy, though unrecorded immune exposures were likely present. The donor was CMV seropositive and belonged to the group of some 290 seropositive cohort members. Each donor provided a peripheral blood sample, and peripheral blood mononuclear cells were used for TCR beta sequencing. The Qiagen DNeasy Blood Extraction Kit was used to extract genomic DNA from the blood cell samples. The chain was built from TRBV27 and TRBJ1-1, with a weak D call of TRBD1 (5 bases match). The sample was PBMCs. This clonotype originated in a man in his forties or fifties in good health and CMV-seropositive. CDR3 loop: CASSSRGDTEAFF. The DNA sequence is TGTGCCAGCAGTTCTCGGGGGGACACTGAAGCTTTCTTT.